This T cell receptor beta chain was identified in a study of T cell repertoires in cytomegalovirus infection. On the study more broadly: The authors used CMV epitopes that were HLA-C-restricted (recently identified) and HLA-B-restricted (well studied). Public signatures in TCR beta pointed to CMV infection and matching HLA type.

This clonotype was observed a few times. Its cognate antigen is unknown. Broader study findings: Summed frequency of public TCR beta families distinguished CMV carriers with the relevant HLA. HLA-C-restricted CMV-specific TCR beta clonotypes were dominant in the ex vivo response.

The ends were cut back, 5 bases at V and 0 bases at J, with 17 bases in the middle. CDR1 MNHNY and CDR2 SVGAGI come from the germline V gene (reference sequence). The CDR3 is made up of 17 amino acids. TCRdb recomputed calls from the reads with MiXCR, one row per CDR3 protein. The table includes about 890,000 distinct CDR3 sequences, roughly a third detected once. The chain recombines TRBV6-6 with TRBJ2-1, with D perhaps TRBD2 (5 bases). The TCR sequence derives from a human donor in good health (CMV status not recorded). Some clones in this sample may be carry-over from other donors' samples. The starting material was cultured CD8+ T cells from PBMCs, obtained from culture after CMV antigen stimulation. The CDR3 protein is CASSRWTPASSYNEQFF. The CDR3 nucleotides are TGTGCCAGCAGTCGCTGGACTCCGGCAAGCTCCTACAATGAGCAGTTCTTC.